The 9 T cell receptor beta chains in this list originate from one sample, sequenced in a study of blood T cell repertoires in COVID-19. Sequencing was performed with immunoSEQ multiplex PCR; in TCRdb, only in-frame clones are kept and a portion is missing. The sample has 120,000 or so clones, about nine tenths seen once; the top ten hold roughly 7.9%. The sequenced sample consisted of peripheral blood. These receptors were taken from a man in his 70s who had recovered from COVID-19.

The chain recombines TRBV5-4 with TRBJ2-7; 8 bases fit TRBD1. Germline V lookup: CDR1 SGHNT, CDR2 YYREEE (reference sequence). The CDR3 spans 14 residues. V shed 4 bases and J 5 bases; nucleotides not matched to a gene: 8. The CDR3 loop is CASSGGTGRDEQYF. The DNA for the CDR3 is TGTGCCAGCAGCGGGGGGACAGGTCGCGACGAGCAGTACTTC.

The chain employs TRBV4-1 and TRBJ1-2; a weak D match, TRBD1 (5 bases). CDR3 length equals 15 residues. Looked up from germline, CDR1 is MGHRA and CDR2 is YSYEKL. V was shortened by 3 bases and J by 3 bases, with 14 bases between the two germline ends. The DNA for the CDR3 is TGCGCCAGCAGCCAGTCGTCGGGGGGGGACTATGGCTACACCTTC. It is translated as CASSQSSGGDYGYTF.

The J gene is TRBJ2-7, the V gene TRBV30; 7 bases line up with TRBD1. The CDR3 has 13 residues. V was clipped by 2 bases and J by 1 base; unmatched bases: 2. CDR1 GTSNPN and CDR2 SVGIG come from the germline V gene (reference sequence). In DNA form, the CDR3 reads TGTGCCTGGAGTCAGGGGGTATCCTACGAGCAGTACTTC. This gives the protein CAWSQGVSYEQYF.

The chain recombines TRBV9 with TRBJ2-2; the match to TRBD2 covers 9 bases. J was trimmed by 6 bases and V by 0 bases; bases with no gene match: 3. CDR1 SGDLS and CDR2 YYNGEE come from the germline V gene. The CDR3 runs 15 residues. The CDR3 sequence: CASSVGGGESGELFF. The CDR3 DNA reads TGTGCCAGCAGCGTAGGCGGGGGGGAGTCCGGGGAGCTGTTTTTT. Full variable domain (rest looked up from reference TRBV9 and TRBJ2-2): DSGVTQTPKHLITATGQRVTLRCSPRSGDLSVYWYQQSLDQGLQFLIQYYNGEERAKGNILERFSAQQFPDLHSELNLSSLELGDSALYFCASSVGGGESGELFFGEGSRLTVL.

CDR3 in amino acids: CASSLRQGPYEQYF. CDR3 DNA: TGTGCCAGCAGCTTACGACAGGGGCCCTACGAGCAGTACTTC. This chain links TRBV7-8 with TRBJ2-7, with TRBD1 identical over 8 bases. The junction had 2 bases not matched to a gene; V was cut back by 2 bases and J by 2 bases. This CDR3 contains 14 residues. Germline CDR1 reads SGHVS; CDR2 reads FQNEAQ.

This chain connects TRBV9 to TRBJ2-3; possibly TRBD1 for D (6 bases). The V gene lost 4 bases and the J gene lost 2 bases, with 11 bases spanning the gap. Germline CDR1 is SGDLS and CDR2 is YYNGEE. This CDR3 region has 14 residues. CDR3 in amino acids: CASSLRDNTDTQYF. The CDR3 DNA reads as TGTGCCAGCAGCCTCCGGGACAACACAGATACGCAGTATTTT. Variable domain in full (rest from reference TRBV9 and TRBJ2-3): DSGVTQTPKHLITATGQRVTLRCSPRSGDLSVYWYQQSLDQGLQFLIQYYNGEERAKGNILERFSAQQFPDLHSELNLSSLELGDSALYFCASSLRDNTDTQYFGPGTRLTVL.

The chain links TRBV6-1 to TRBJ1-1; TRBD1 is a possible D gene (6 bases). V was cut by 1 base and J by 1 base, with 7 bases left in between. Germline CDR1 and CDR2: MNHNS and SASEGT. CDR3 length: 14 amino acids. The CDR3 DNA follows: TGTGCCAGCAGTGAAGGACAGGAGAACACTGAAGCTTTCTTT. It codes for CASSEGQENTEAFF.

This rearrangement joins TRBV27 to TRBJ1-6; D call uncertain. Germline loops: CDR1 MNHEY, CDR2 SMNVEV (reference sequence). The CDR3 has 10 residues. V lost 7 bases and J 8 bases, leaving 3 bases between the germline ends. CDR3 loop: CASTYSPLHF. The CDR3 nucleotides read TGTGCCAGCACCTATTCACCCCTCCACTTT.

The chain uses TRBV18 and TRBJ2-2; weak D call: TRBD2 (6 bases). Germline assignment: CDR1 KGHSH and CDR2 LQKENI. Trimming removed 0 bases from V and 4 bases from J, with 9 bases in between. This CDR3 contains 15 residues. CDR3 nucleotides: TGTGCCAGCTCACCACCGGGGGGAAGCACCGGGGAGCTGTTTTTT. It codes for CASSPPGGSTGELFF.